Listed below are T cell receptor beta chains from one sample, sequenced in a study of blood T cell repertoires in COVID-19. Clones were sequenced by immunoSEQ multiplex PCR, and TCRdb holds only the in-frame ones, with some missing. The sample yields just under 55,000 clones, 83% seen once. The sequencing sample was made of peripheral blood. The receptors were sampled from a woman aged 55-75 years with acute or convalescent COVID-19. Each CDR3 is given without its conserved first and last residue. Fields, in order: V gene, clone size, D gene, CDR3 protein. A D gene is named only where the DNA matches it firmly. Clone size, where shown, is once, few, many, or a class for clones that have expanded.

TRBV25-1	NA	TRBD2	ASSDPSGGLSYNEQF
TRBV7-3	NA	TRBD2	ASSSSGTGELF
TRBV29-1	NA	NA	SVAGLAGQPQH
TRBV29-1	NA	TRBD1	SASPTGGEQY
TRBV30	NA	TRBD1	AWAGQGATGYGYT
TRBV19	once	TRBD1	ASSYDRAVGNQPQH
TRBV5-1	few	TRBD1	ASSSPDRGHEQY
TRBV30	NA	NA	AWRDLTSTDTQY
TRBV7-2	NA	NA	ASSLVGGSPLH
TRBV6-1	NA	TRBD1	ASSERTGGQRYYGYT
TRBV11-2	NA	TRBD1	ASSLYRGTGNTIY
TRBV3-1/TRBV3-2	NA	NA	ASSQEGGDKNTEAF
TRBV29-1	NA	TRBD1	SVEVGTGAGGYT
TRBV19	NA	TRBD1	ASVRDSSFNQPQH
TRBV29-1	once	TRBD1	SVFTGELEAF
TRBV9	NA	NA	ASSSQNEQF
TRBV11-3	NA	NA	ASSLSGPHNEQF
TRBV11-2	NA	NA	ASSLSPGDTQY
TRBV28	NA	NA	ASIPGEPNTEAF
TRBV27	NA	NA	ASSLSGAQPQH
TRBV6-6	NA	NA	ASTSRDGYT
TRBV12-3/TRBV12-4	NA	TRBD1	ASSFRTGGYT
TRBV6-2/TRBV6-3	NA	NA	ASSYRSGGRRPDEQF
TRBV7-2	NA	NA	ASSLVRGSHNYGYT
TRBV18	once	TRBD1	ASSPEGQGAKQY
TRBV18	NA	NA	ASSGPLSSYEQY
TRBV5-5	NA	TRBD1	ASSSDRAGETQY
TRBV29-1	NA	NA	SVYPGLPGEKLF
TRBV6-1	NA	NA	ASSEYIGVSTDTQY
TRBV28	NA	NA	ASKKGMVRGYT
TRBV7-9	NA	TRBD2	ASSPWAGADEQY
TRBV5-1	NA	NA	ASRIAVSSYEQY
TRBV27	NA	NA	ASSPRPSSYEQY
TRBV5-1	once	TRBD2	ASSASGRRETQY
TRBV30	NA	TRBD2	AWSAQTSGWSGELF
TRBV29-1	NA	NA	SVEGAEKLF